This TCR beta chain was sequenced during a study of T cell responses to AZD1222 COVID-19 vaccine. Study-wide background: Whether given at about 4 or about 12 weeks, second doses were pooled.

V lost 0 bases and J 3 bases, leaving 8 bases between the germline ends. Germline V gene data show CDR1 as SGHTA and CDR2 as FQGNSA. CDR3 length equals 15 residues. Regarding the study as a whole: Elevations in Spike-specific TCR breadth and depth followed administration of two AZD1222 doses. Spike was spanned by vaccine-associated CD4 TCRs, which were dominant at 160-218 and 743-854.

The method was immunoSEQ multiplex PCR; TCRdb's version includes in-frame clones alone and lacks a portion of them. The sample holds about 150,000 clones; 80% to 90% are singletons and the top ten take more than 7%. This clone was recorded once. Its target is not known. The rearrangement links TRBV7-2 to TRBJ2-2; no clear D gene. This TCR came from an adult in good health. The specimen was peripheral blood, collected on day 0 of AZD1222 vaccination. CDR3 DNA: TGTGCCAGCAGCTTAGCCGCCAGATACACCGGGGAGCTGTTTTTT. Residues: CASSLAARYTGELFF.